These 20 T cell receptor beta chains came from one sample sequenced in a study of CD8 T cells in Susac syndrome. A quantity of about 0.5 to 1 ug RNA underwent reverse transcription using random hexamers. MiXCR, run by TCRdb on the immunoSEQ multiplex PCR reads, gives a single entry per CDR3 protein. The table records some 170,000 distinct CDR3 sequences, approximately 94% of them present only once. What was sequenced was CD4+ T cells from PBMCs. The receptors derive from a human donor with multiple sclerosis.

The rearrangement links TRBV11-1 to TRBJ1-2, with unresolved D. From germline, CDR1 is SGHAT and CDR2 FQDESV (reference sequence). The V end lost 1 base, the J end lost 4 bases, and 7 bases lay between the germline ends. The CDR3 consists of 13 residues. DNA of the CDR3: TGTGCCAGCAGCTTAGAACAGAGCTATGGCTACACCTTC. Encoded protein: CASSLEQSYGYTF.

The rearrangement joins TRBV7-2 to TRBJ1-1; no firm D call. Germline assignment: CDR1 SGHTA and CDR2 FQGNSA. The V end was cut by 2 bases, the J end by 2 bases, with 6 bases between. This CDR3 is 13 amino acids long. CDR3 region: CASSLFPNTEAFF. CDR3 nucleotides: TGTGCCAGCAGCTTATTTCCAAACACTGAAGCTTTCTTT.

The chain joins TRBV11-2 to TRBJ2-5; 14 positions agree with TRBD2. In germline, CDR1 is SGHAT, CDR2 FQNNGV. There are 17 residues in the CDR3. The V and J ends lost 5 bases and 0 bases, in that order; junction bases with no gene match: 5. CDR3 sequence reads: CASSRGTSGGHQETQYF. The CDR3 nucleotides are TGTGCCAGCAGCCGGGGGACTAGCGGGGGTCACCAAGAGACCCAGTACTTC.

The rearrangement joins TRBV7-9 to TRBJ1-4; D unresolved. V was trimmed by 0 bases and J by 4 bases, leaving 9 bases between them. The germline gives CDR1 SEHNR, CDR2 FQNEAQ (reference sequence). This CDR3 is 15 amino acids long. The CDR3: CASSLASWLNEKLFF. The CDR3 region has the DNA TGTGCCAGCAGCTTAGCAAGTTGGCTTAATGAAAAACTGTTTTTT.

This sequence joins TRBV30 and TRBJ1-2; D not certain. V lost 8 bases, J lost 5 bases, and 12 bases lay in between. Germline V gene data show CDR1 as GTSNPN and CDR2 as SVGIG (reference sequence). The CDR3 runs to 11 residues. The chain's CDR3 is CAGYGLYGYTF. The CDR3 bases are TGTGCCGGATACGGACTGTATGGCTACACCTTC.

J is TRBJ2-7 and V is TRBV10-3; no firm D call. V lost 0 bases and J lost 1, with 10 bases in between. This CDR3 contains 15 residues. From germline, CDR1 is ENHRY and CDR2 SYGVKD. The CDR3 nucleotides read TGTGCCATCAGTGAGTCCCCAGGTGGGTCCTACGAGCAGTACTTC. Amino acids: CAISESPGGSYEQYF.

This clonotype was seen a single time. The rearrangement links TRBV24-1 to TRBJ2-2; D is ambiguous. This CDR3 has 13 amino acids. Germline V CDR1 and CDR2: KGHDR, SFDVKD. Trimming pared 9 bases from V and 6 bases from J, leaving 13 bases between. Here the CDR3 reads CATAARTAGELFF. CDR3 bases: TGTGCCACCGCTGCTAGAACGGCCGGGGAGCTGTTTTTT.

The genes are TRBV7-9 and TRBJ2-1; the D gene is possibly TRBD1 (6 bases). CDR3 length equals 14 residues. Germline CDR1 reads SEHNR; CDR2 reads FQNEAQ (reference sequence). Trimming cost V 5 bases and J 8 bases, with 16 bases left between them. The CDR3, as DNA: TGTGCCAGCAGCCTCGGACAGTCGGCCGATGAGCAGTTCTTC. Translating gives CASSLGQSADEQFF.

The chain combines TRBV30 with TRBJ1-4; tentative D call: TRBD1 (5 bases). V lost 4 bases and J lost 3, with 12 bases in between. The germline V gene has CDR1 GTSNPN and CDR2 SVGIG (reference sequence). The CDR3 contains 14 residues. This chain's CDR3 is CAWKRGWANEKLFF. The CDR3 nucleotides are TGTGCCTGGAAGAGGGGATGGGCTAATGAAAAACTGTTTTTT.

The rearrangement joins TRBV7-9 to TRBJ1-2; 9 nucleotides line up with TRBD1. The CDR3 covers 13 residues. J gave up 8 bases and V 4 bases, and 5 bases lay outside the gene matches. Germline V CDR1 and CDR2: SEHNR, FQNEAQ (reference sequence). Here the CDR3 reads CASSWGQGGGYTF. CDR3 bases: TGTGCCAGCAGCTGGGGACAGGGCGGCGGCTACACCTTC.

The chain recombines TRBV2 with TRBJ1-5; D not resolved. CDR1 SNHLY and CDR2 FYNNEI come from the germline V gene. The CDR3 spans 12 residues. V shed 5 bases and J shed 6 bases, with 8 bases lying between them. CDR3 sequence reads: CASSLFVQPQHF. The CDR3, as DNA: TGTGCCAGCAGTCTTTTCGTTCAGCCCCAGCATTTT.

This chain joins TRBV2 and TRBJ1-2; a possible D gene is TRBD1 (6 bases). Germline CDR1 and CDR2: SNHLY and FYNNEI. The length of the CDR3 is 12 residues. V lost 7 bases to trimming and J lost 6 bases, with 12 bases between them. The CDR3 DNA sequence: TGTGCCAGCAAACCCTGGGGGCATGGCTACACCTTC. Translation gives CASKPWGHGYTF.

V is TRBV25-1 and J is TRBJ1-1, with 8 bases fitting TRBD1. With 6 bases clipped from V and 6 bases from J, the junction kept 12 bases outside the gene matches. There are 15 residues in the CDR3. Per germline, CDR1 MGHDK and CDR2 SYGVNS. CDR3 sequence: CASRTPDRGWSEAFF. The CDR3 nucleotides read TGTGCCAGCAGGACCCCCGACAGGGGCTGGTCTGAAGCTTTCTTT.

This clonotype was seen only once. The chain recombines TRBV18 with TRBJ1-2; D gene ambiguous. This CDR3 has 14 residues. Germline CDR1 is KGHSH and CDR2 is LQKENI. The V end lost 3 bases, the J end lost 5 bases, and 13 bases lay between the germline ends. The CDR3 region is CASSPVQESYGYTF. DNA of the CDR3: TGTGCCAGCTCACCGGTGCAGGAATCGTATGGCTACACCTTC. Combining the CDR3 with reference TRBV18 and TRBJ1-2 gives the whole variable domain NAGVMQNPRHLVRRRGQEARLRCSPMKGHSHVYWYRQLPEEGLKFMVYLQKENIIDESGMPKERFSAEFPKEGPSILRIQQVVRGDSAAYFCASSPVQESYGYTFGSGTRLTVV.

The gene calls are TRBV7-2 and TRBJ2-1; the D gene is possibly TRBD2 (5 bases). Germline V gene data show CDR1 as SGHTA and CDR2 as FQGNSA. V was shortened by 3 bases and J by 4 bases, with 16 bases between the two germline ends. This CDR3 region has 16 residues. CDR3 coding DNA: TGTGCCAGCAGCTTTGTAGGCGGAGGACGATACAATGAGCAGTTCTTC. Its translation: CASSFVGGGRYNEQFF. Together with reference TRBV7-2 and TRBJ2-1, the CDR3 gives the full variable domain: GAGVSQSPSNKVTEKGKDVELRCDPISGHTALYWYRQSLGQGLEFLIYFQGNSAPDKSGLPSDRFSAERTGGSVSTLTIQRTQQEDSAVYLCASSFVGGGRYNEQFFGPGTRLTVL.

About this clonotype: One end of the junction does not line up with germline, which may come from a read error. The chain couples TRBV6-1 to TRBJ1-1, with TRBD1 identical over 7 bases. The CDR3 totals 15 residues. Germline CDR1 and CDR2: MNHNS and SASEGT. The CDR3 DNA sequence: TGTGCCAGCAGTGTCCAATCGACAGGGAACTCTGAAGCTTTCTTT. It is translated as CASSVQSTGNSEAFF.

The chain has TRBV19 and TRBJ1-2; 8 bases map to TRBD1. Germline loops: CDR1 LNHDA, CDR2 SQIVND (reference sequence). J was trimmed by 8 bases and V by 3 bases; bases with no gene match: 5. The CDR3 spans 13 residues. The CDR3: CASSMQGASGYTF. The CDR3 DNA sequence: TGTGCCAGTAGTATGCAGGGGGCGTCGGGCTACACCTTC.

The CDR3 sequence: CASSLDGLALAREQFF. The CDR3, as DNA: TGTGCCAGCAGCTTAGATGGACTGGCACTGGCTCGGGAGCAGTTCTTC. The genes are TRBV7-2 and TRBJ2-1; tentatively, D is TRBD2 (5 bases). Germline V gives CDR1 SGHTA, CDR2 FQGNSA. The CDR3 is 16 residues long. Deletions cut 1 base from V and 10 bases from J, with 20 bases between.

V gene TRBV29-1 combines with J gene TRBJ2-2; tentative D call: TRBD2 (6 bases). CDR1 SQVTM and CDR2 ANQGSEA come from the germline V gene. V shed 7 bases and J shed 4 bases, with 19 bases lying between them. The CDR3 is made up of 15 amino acids. CDR3 bases: TGCAGCGCTGAGATCGGGGGTAGGGGCACCGGGGAGCTGTTTTTT. This encodes CSAEIGGRGTGELFF.

The chain combines TRBV18 with TRBJ2-7, with TRBD1 identical over 7 bases. J was trimmed by 3 bases and V by 1 base; bases with no gene match: 6. CDR1 is KGHSH, CDR2 LQKENI, per germline. This CDR3 region has 15 residues. Written as DNA, the CDR3 is TGTGCCAGCTCACCACAATCAGGGACAGTCTACGAGCAGTACTTC. Protein product: CASSPQSGTVYEQYF.